The 16 T cell receptor beta chains listed next were all sequenced from one sample in a study of cytomegalovirus exposure and HLA in healthy donors. Measured with immunoSEQ multiplex PCR; TCRdb has only the in-frame clones, and not every one. The sample holds about 120,000 clones; roughly nine tenths are singletons and the top ten take about 1.1%. Material: PBMCs. The source is a woman aged 18-35 years in good health and CMV-seronegative.

The CDR3 nucleotides are TGTGCCAGCTCACCGGGGCCTGGCAATGAGCAGTTCTTC. Translated: CASSPGPGNEQFF. The chain couples TRBV18 to TRBJ2-1; TRBD1 might be the D (5 bases). Germline values: CDR1 KGHSH, CDR2 LQKENI. Trimming shortened V by 3 bases and J by 6 bases, and 9 bases separated the two germline ends. The CDR3 sequence is 13 residues long. Drawing the rest from reference TRBV18 and TRBJ2-1, the complete variable domain is NAGVMQNPRHLVRRRGQEARLRCSPMKGHSHVYWYRQLPEEGLKFMVYLQKENIIDESGMPKERFSAEFPKEGPSILRIQQVVRGDSAAYFCASSPGPGNEQFFGPGTRLTVL.

The chain links TRBV29-1 to TRBJ2-3, with 8 bases fitting TRBD2. The V and J ends lost 7 bases and 1 base, in that order; junction bases with no gene match: 7. The CDR3 extends over 14 amino acids. Germline loops: CDR1 SQVTM, CDR2 ANQGSEA. The CDR3 protein is CSGELAERTDTQYF. The CDR3 nucleotides read TGCAGCGGAGAACTAGCGGAACGCACAGATACGCAGTATTTT.

The gene calls are TRBV27 and TRBJ2-1, with D tentatively TRBD1 (6 bases). There are 14 residues in the CDR3. Deletions cut 4 bases from V and 4 bases from J, with 11 bases between. CDR1 and CDR2 (germline): MNHEY, SMNVEV (reference sequence). CDR3 amino acids: CASSSTGYYNEQFF. The CDR3 nucleotides read TGTGCCAGCAGTTCCACAGGGTATTACAATGAGCAGTTCTTC.

The CDR3: CASSLQGPGNTIYF. CDR3 DNA: TGTGCCAGCAGCCTACAGGGCCCGGGAAACACCATATATTTT. This chain links TRBV5-6 with TRBJ1-3; TRBD1 might be the D (6 bases). V was cut by 4 bases and J by 4 bases, with 12 bases left in between. CDR1 SGHDT and CDR2 YYEEEE come from the germline V gene. The CDR3 contains 14 residues. Looking up the rest from reference TRBV5-6 and TRBJ1-3 gives the full variable domain: DAGVTQSPTHLIKTRGQQVTLRCSPKSGHDTVSWYQQALGQGPQFIFQYYEEEERQRGNFPDRFSGHQFPNYSSELNVNALLLGDSALYLCASSLQGPGNTIYFGEGSWLTVV.

V gene TRBV29-1 combines with J gene TRBJ1-1; 7 nucleotides align to TRBD1. Looked up from germline, CDR1 is SQVTM and CDR2 is ANQGSEA. The trim removed 6 bases at V and 9 bases at J, leaving 13 bases unmatched. The CDR3 covers 13 residues. The CDR3: CSVGNRGDGKAFF. The CDR3 bases are TGCAGCGTCGGAAACAGGGGAGATGGAAAAGCTTTCTTT.

The CDR3 reads CASSVVAGGGYTF. DNA of the CDR3: TGTGCCAGCAGCGTAGTGGCGGGTGGCGGCTACACCTTC. The rearrangement uses TRBV9 and TRBJ1-2; D call uncertain. Trimming left V 0 bases short and J 8 bases short, with 11 bases between. The germline CDR1 and CDR2 sequences are SGDLS and YYNGEE. The CDR3 spans 13 residues.

This sequence joins TRBV10-2 and TRBJ2-7, with D tentatively TRBD2 (5 bases). Per the germline V gene, CDR1 is WSHSY and CDR2 is SAAADI. CDR3 length: 17 residues. Trimming shortened V by 7 bases and J by 6 bases, and 28 bases separated the two germline ends. For the CDR3, the DNA is TGCGCCAGCACTGGCCGAAAGAAAGACTCTCTACTAGGCGAGCAGTACTTC. This gives the protein CASTGRKKDSLLGEQYF.

Here the CDR3 reads CASSEQGGANVLTF. The CDR3 bases are TGTGCCAGCAGTGAACAGGGGGGGGCCAACGTCCTGACTTTC. The chain uses TRBV6-1 and TRBJ2-6, with a weak D call TRBD1 (6 bases). Trimming pared 2 bases from V and 4 bases from J, leaving 6 bases between. Germline CDR1 is MNHNS and CDR2 is SASEGT. CDR3 length equals 14 residues.

The J gene is TRBJ2-1, the V gene TRBV4-3; 8 bases fit TRBD2. This CDR3 contains 18 residues. CDR1 is LGHNA and CDR2 is YSLEER in the germline V gene. V was clipped by 1 base and J by 0 bases; unmatched bases: 8. The CDR3: CASSQGGPGLASYNEQFF. In DNA, the CDR3 is TGCGCCAGCAGCCAAGGGGGGCCCGGACTAGCCTCCTACAATGAGCAGTTCTTC.

The chain couples TRBV5-1 to TRBJ1-2; tentative D call: TRBD1 (6 bases). CDR1 and CDR2 (germline): SGHRS, YFSETQ. The CDR3 runs to 17 residues. V was trimmed by 5 bases and J by 0 bases, leaving 20 bases between them. CDR3 sequence reads: CASRKAGAITPNYGYTF. The CDR3 bases are TGCGCCAGCAGAAAGGCAGGGGCTATAACCCCTAACTATGGCTACACCTTC.

This chain links TRBV30 with TRBJ1-6; weak D call: TRBD1 (6 bases). V was trimmed by 6 bases and J by 5 bases, leaving 20 bases between them. Germline V gene sequence: CDR1 GTSNPN, CDR2 SVGIG (reference sequence). The CDR3 contains 16 residues. CDR3 in DNA: TGTGCCTGTAAGCTGGACAGCCCGGCGGATAATTCACCCCTCCACTTT. This encodes CACKLDSPADNSPLHF.

The rearrangement uses TRBV2 and TRBJ2-7; 9 nucleotides align to TRBD2. J was trimmed by 0 bases and V by 3 bases; bases with no gene match: 6. The CDR3 has 16 residues. The germline CDR1 and CDR2 sequences are SNHLY and FYNNEI. For the CDR3, the DNA is TGTGCCAGCAGTGAGTTGGGTAGCGGGGGCTCCTACGAGCAGTACGTC. This translates into CASSELGSGGSYEQYV.

V is TRBV7-9 and J is TRBJ2-7; 9 bases line up with TRBD1. Germline V CDR1 and CDR2: SEHNR, FQNEAQ (reference sequence). The CDR3 has 14 residues. V lost 9 bases and J lost 6; bases outside the gene matches: 12. The CDR3 sequence: CASQDRGFSGEQYV. DNA of the CDR3: TGTGCCAGTCAGGACAGGGGTTTTTCTGGCGAGCAGTACGTC.

The V and J genes are TRBV28 and TRBJ2-7, with 8 nucleotides matching TRBD1. CDR1 and CDR2 from the germline V gene are MDHEN and SYDVKM. CDR3 size: 14 residues. V gave up 5 bases and J gave up 3 bases; unmatched junction bases: 6. The DNA for the CDR3 is TGTGCCAGCAGTACCCGACAGGGGTACTACGAGCAGTACTTC. This gives the protein CASSTRQGYYEQYF. Variable domain in full (rest from reference TRBV28 and TRBJ2-7): DVKVTQSSRYLVKRTGEKVFLECVQDMDHENMFWYRQDPGLGLRLIYFSYDVKMKEKGDIPEGYSVSREKKERFSLILESASTNQTSMYLCASSTRQGYYEQYFGPGTRLTVT.

V and J are TRBV19 and TRBJ2-2; 10 bases are a match to TRBD2. Germline V gene sequence: CDR1 LNHDA, CDR2 SQIVND (reference sequence). CDR3 length: 17 amino acids. V trimming: 1 base; J trimming: 2 bases; junction bases outside the gene matches: 4. The CDR3 nucleotides read TGTGCCAGTAGTATAGTCGGACTAGCGGAAAACACCGGGGAGCTGTTTTTT. Its protein is CASSIVGLAENTGELFF.

This clone turned up a few times. The chain combines TRBV6-1 with TRBJ1-2; D ambiguous. This CDR3 contains 11 residues. The V end was cut by 8 bases, the J end by 8 bases, with 12 bases between. Germline CDR1 and CDR2: MNHNS and SASEGT. The CDR3 DNA reads TGTGCCAGCTCCCTGAGTTGGGGCTACACCTTC. Its protein product is CASSLSWGYTF.